Listed here are 29 T cell receptor beta chains from one sample, sequenced in a study of blood T cell repertoires in COVID-19. Measured with immunoSEQ multiplex PCR; TCRdb has only the in-frame clones, and not every one. The sample shows fewer than 350,000 clones, 85% of them seen only once. The sequenced material came from PBMCs or T cells enriched from blood (not recorded which). The receptors come from a woman younger than 45 who had been exposed to COVID-19.

This clone was picked up one time. The genes are TRBV6-1 and TRBJ1-5, with D tentatively TRBD1 (5 bases). Germline loops: CDR1 MNHNS, CDR2 SASEGT. V lost 1 base, J lost 7 bases, and 11 bases lay in between. The CDR3 has 14 amino acids. CDR3 DNA sequence: TGTGCCAGCAGTGAAGAGTTTGCAGGGCAGCCCCAGCATTTT. Translating it yields CASSEEFAGQPQHF.

The rearrangement uses TRBV19 and TRBJ2-7, with 7 nucleotides matching TRBD1. CDR1 and CDR2 (germline): LNHDA, SQIVND (reference sequence). Unmatched junction bases numbered 7, after V lost 5 bases and J lost 3 bases. The CDR3 has 14 amino acids. Written as DNA, the CDR3 is TGTGCCAGTAGTCCGCGGACAGGAAACTACGAGCAGTACTTC. This sequence encodes CASSPRTGNYEQYF.

The chain is built from TRBV5-1 and TRBJ2-2, with D unclear. Germline V gives CDR1 SGHRS, CDR2 YFSETQ. The CDR3 consists of 13 residues. V was shortened by 2 bases and J by 7 bases, with 9 bases between the two germline ends. The CDR3 DNA is TGCGCCAGCAGCTTAATGAGGAACGGGGAGCTGTTTTTT. Encoded protein: CASSLMRNGELFF. The whole variable domain, filled in from reference TRBV5-1 and TRBJ2-2, reads KAGVTQTPRYLIKTRGQQVTLSCSPISGHRSVSWYQQTPGQGLQFLFEYFSETQRNKGNFPGRFSGRQFSNSRSEMNVSTLELGDSALYLCASSLMRNGELFFGEGSRLTVL.

The genes are TRBV19 and TRBJ1-5, with 9 positions matching TRBD1. The CDR3 is 18 residues long. Germline V CDR1 and CDR2: LNHDA, SQIVND (reference sequence). V shed 3 bases and J 4 bases; nucleotides not matched to a gene: 13. CDR3 DNA sequence: TGTGCCAGTAGTATTTTTAAGGTAGGACAGGGGCGGAATCAGCCCCAGCATTTT. This codes for CASSIFKVGQGRNQPQHF.

The rearrangement joins TRBV4-1 to TRBJ1-5; D gene unclear. The CDR3 has 14 amino acids. Germline V gene lookup returns CDR1 MGHRA and CDR2 YSYEKL. V was pared by 0 bases and J by 2 bases, with 5 bases between. The CDR3 region has the DNA TGCGCCAGCAGCCAAGAACGGGGCAATCAGCCCCAGCATTTT. Translated, it gives CASSQERGNQPQHF.

The gene calls are TRBV5-1 and TRBJ1-4; D is possibly TRBD1 (5 bases). Trimming removed 2 bases from V and 4 bases from J, with 15 bases in between. Per the germline V gene, CDR1 is SGHRS and CDR2 is YFSETQ. The CDR3 has 16 amino acids. The CDR3 reads CASSFQGSRFNEKLFF. CDR3 DNA: TGCGCCAGCAGCTTCCAGGGCAGCCGATTTAATGAAAAACTGTTTTTT.

The genes are TRBV28 and TRBJ1-4, with D perhaps matching TRBD1 (5 bases). V was clipped by 6 bases and J by 7 bases, with 9 bases between them. The CDR3 has 12 amino acids. Germline V gene lookup returns CDR1 MDHEN and CDR2 SYDVKM. As DNA, the CDR3 is TGTGCCAGCAGAGGGGCCGGTGAAAAACTGTTTTTT. It codes for CASRGAGEKLFF.

This chain joins TRBV6-5 and TRBJ2-3; D ambiguous. CDR1 and CDR2 (germline): MNHEY, SVGAGI. The CDR3 is 14 amino acids. Deletions cut 5 bases from V and 4 bases from J, with 13 bases between. The CDR3 spells CASSPPGSSDTQYF. CDR3 nucleotides: TGTGCCAGCAGTCCACCCGGGTCCTCAGATACGCAGTATTTT.

This clone came up once. This sequence joins TRBV9 and TRBJ1-3; D is unresolved. Per the germline V gene, CDR1 is SGDLS and CDR2 is YYNGEE. The CDR3 has 14 amino acids. Trimming pared 0 bases from V and 4 bases from J, leaving 8 bases between. CDR3 loop: CASSVEGGGNTIYF. In nucleotides, the CDR3 is TGTGCCAGCAGCGTAGAAGGAGGGGGAAACACCATATATTTT.

The genes are TRBV19 and TRBJ1-5; the D gene is possibly TRBD1 (6 bases). V was cut by 6 bases and J by 3 bases, with 15 bases left in between. The CDR3 is 15 residues long. Per germline, CDR1 LNHDA and CDR2 SQIVND (reference sequence). In nucleotides, the CDR3 is TGTGCCAGTAGCTGGACAGAGACGACCAATCAGCCCCAGCATTTT. Protein sequence: CASSWTETTNQPQHF.

The chain links TRBV2 to TRBJ1-6; no clear D gene. The CDR3 covers 13 residues. Germline CDR1 is SNHLY and CDR2 is FYNNEI. The germline V and J ends were trimmed by 4 bases and 11 bases, with 12 bases remaining between them. The CDR3, as DNA: TGTGCCAGCAGTGGGATCGTACAGACACCCCTCCACTTT. Its translation is CASSGIVQTPLHF.

This clone was found a few times. The V call is TRBV7-8, the J call TRBJ2-3, with 7 positions matching TRBD2. V dropped 5 bases and J dropped 7; count of bases not matched to a gene: 9. The length of the CDR3 is 14 residues. Per the germline V gene, CDR1 is SGHVS and CDR2 is FQNEAQ. The CDR3 DNA reads TGTGCCAGCAGCATACCGAGCGGGGTGTATACGCAGTATTTT. Amino acid sequence: CASSIPSGVYTQYF.

This chain connects TRBV24-1 to TRBJ2-3; 11 bases fit TRBD1. V gave up 3 bases and J gave up 3 bases; unmatched junction bases: 13. Germline V gene sequence: CDR1 KGHDR, CDR2 SFDVKD. The CDR3 consists of 19 residues. CDR3 residues: CATSDPRKGQGVYTDTQYF. The CDR3 DNA is TGTGCCACCAGTGATCCCCGGAAGGGACAGGGGGTATATACAGATACGCAGTATTTT.

This sequence joins TRBV2 and TRBJ2-5, with 7 bases identical to TRBD1. CDR1 is SNHLY, CDR2 FYNNEI, per germline. This CDR3 spans 13 amino acids. V trimming: 9 bases; J trimming: 2 bases; junction bases outside the gene matches: 6. CDR3: CASTGQQQETQYF. The CDR3 DNA sequence: TGTGCCAGTACGGGACAGCAACAAGAGACCCAGTACTTC. Combining the CDR3 with reference TRBV2 and TRBJ2-5 gives the whole variable domain EPEVTQTPSHQVTQMGQEVILRCVPISNHLYFYWYRQILGQKVEFLVSFYNNEISEKSEIFDDQFSVERPDGSNFTLKIRSTKLEDSAMYFCASTGQQQETQYFGPGTRLLVL.

The chain has TRBV9 and TRBJ1-5; a possible D gene is TRBD1 (5 bases). The CDR3 covers 13 residues. Trimming took 2 bases from V and 8 from J, leaving 11 bases between them. Germline CDR1 is SGDLS and CDR2 is YYNGEE. This CDR3 reads CASSVSGKEPQHF. In DNA, the CDR3 is TGTGCCAGCAGCGTGTCAGGGAAAGAGCCCCAGCATTTT.

To note about this clone: In the same sample, other DNA sequences code for this CDR3. V gene TRBV27 combines with J gene TRBJ1-1; 7 bases are shared with TRBD1. Looked up from germline, CDR1 is MNHEY and CDR2 is SMNVEV (reference sequence). The CDR3 consists of 14 residues. With V trimmed by 4 bases and J by 1 base, 3 bases remained unmatched. The CDR3 here is CASSSRTGNTEAFF. CDR3 sequence (DNA): TGTGCCAGCAGTTCCCGGACAGGGAACACTGAAGCTTTCTTT.

The chain links TRBV28 to TRBJ1-5; perhaps TRBD1 as D (5 bases). The CDR3 runs to 12 residues. Germline values: CDR1 MDHEN, CDR2 SYDVKM. The germline V and J ends were trimmed by 9 bases and 5 bases, with 11 bases remaining between them. CDR3 DNA: TGTGCCAGTCTCGCGGGGGATCAGCCCCAGCATTTT. The encoded protein is CASLAGDQPQHF.

The J gene is TRBJ2-7, the V gene TRBV2, with D perhaps matching TRBD1 (6 bases). The CDR3 loop spans 13 amino acids. The V end lost 3 bases, the J end lost 6 bases, and 12 bases lay between the germline ends. In germline, CDR1 is SNHLY, CDR2 FYNNEI. CDR3: CASSEVRGGEQYF. The CDR3 DNA is TGTGCCAGCAGTGAGGTCAGGGGCGGCGAGCAGTACTTC.

The chain employs TRBV3-1 (or the pseudogene TRBV3-2) and TRBJ2-1; TRBD2 matches at 8 bases. From germline, CDR1 is LGHDT and CDR2 YNNKEL (reference sequence). V lost 3 bases to trimming and J lost 9 bases; unmatched junction nucleotides: 13. This CDR3 comprises 16 residues. CDR3 loop: CASSHLGGGKGGEQFF. The CDR3, as DNA: TGTGCCAGCAGCCACTTAGGCGGGGGGAAAGGAGGTGAGCAGTTCTTC.

This chain joins TRBV7-6 and TRBJ2-5; unclear D gene. CDR1 SGHVS and CDR2 FNYEAQ come from the germline V gene. Trimming took 5 bases from V and 3 from J, leaving 4 bases between them. The CDR3 spans 11 residues. The CDR3: CASSHEETQYF. The CDR3 nucleotides are TGTGCCAGCAGCCATGAAGAGACCCAGTACTTC.

This rearrangement joins TRBV7-3 to TRBJ2-7, with TRBD1 identical over 7 bases. Germline V lookup: CDR1 SGHTA, CDR2 FQGTGA. J gave up 2 bases and V 3 bases, and 4 bases lay outside the gene matches. The CDR3 runs 14 residues. CDR3 sequence reads: CASSFTGQAYEQYF. As DNA, the CDR3 is TGTGCCAGCAGCTTCACTGGACAGGCCTACGAGCAGTACTTC.

V is TRBV30 and J is TRBJ2-2; D is unclear. CDR3 length: 12 amino acids. The ends were cut back, 5 bases at V and 6 bases at J, with 10 bases in the middle. CDR1 is GTSNPN, CDR2 SVGIG, per germline (reference sequence). The CDR3 DNA follows: TGTGCCTGGGGCCGCAGGTCCGGGGAGCTGTTTTTT. It translates to CAWGRRSGELFF.

V gene TRBV19 combines with J gene TRBJ2-3, with a weak D call TRBD1 (6 bases). Trimming pared 5 bases from V and 0 bases from J, leaving 12 bases between. Germline V gene data show CDR1 as LNHDA and CDR2 as SQIVND (reference sequence). This CDR3 is 15 amino acids long. The CDR3 region has the DNA TGTGCCAGTAGTTGGGGGACACCCAGCACAGATACGCAGTATTTT. It codes for CASSWGTPSTDTQYF.

The chain employs TRBV7-9 and TRBJ1-1, with a weak D call TRBD1 (6 bases). This CDR3 has 12 amino acids. The V and J ends lost 5 bases and 5 bases respectively, with 9 bases between them. Germline CDR1 and CDR2: SEHNR and FQNEAQ (reference sequence). This chain's CDR3 is CASSPTGTEAFF. For the CDR3, the DNA is TGTGCCAGCAGCCCTACAGGGACTGAAGCTTTCTTT.

This clone has only one observation. The chain couples TRBV28 to TRBJ1-5, with D possibly matching TRBD1 (6 bases). The germline CDR1 and CDR2 sequences are MDHEN and SYDVKM. CDR3 length: 16 amino acids. Trimming removed 5 bases at V and 7 bases at J, with 21 bases between. The CDR3 nucleotides are TGTGCCAGCAGTCGAATACTCAGGACAGATCAACAGCCCCAGCATTTT. Translating gives CASSRILRTDQQPQHF.

The chain couples TRBV9 to TRBJ2-5; TRBD2 agrees at 14 bases. This CDR3 is built from 16 residues. With V trimmed by 4 bases and J by 2 bases, 4 bases remained unmatched. Germline CDR1 SGDLS, CDR2 YYNGEE. This CDR3 reads CASSPRLAGGQETQYF. The DNA for the CDR3 is TGTGCCAGCAGCCCTCGACTAGCGGGAGGGCAAGAGACCCAGTACTTC. The full variable domain, completed using reference TRBV9 and TRBJ2-5, is DSGVTQTPKHLITATGQRVTLRCSPRSGDLSVYWYQQSLDQGLQFLIQYYNGEERAKGNILERFSAQQFPDLHSELNLSSLELGDSALYFCASSPRLAGGQETQYFGPGTRLLVL.

This clone was found once. The chain links TRBV12-2 to TRBJ1-2. TRBV12-2 is marked as a pseudogene. The CDR3 runs 17 residues. Here the CDR3 reads CASRLIERGGENYGYTF. The CDR3 bases are TGTGCAAGTCGCTTAATTGAAAGGGGGGGAGAGAACTATGGCTACACCTTC.

The chain combines TRBV19 with TRBJ2-3; 10 bases line up with TRBD2. Unmatched junction bases numbered 2, after V lost 1 base and J lost 4 bases. The CDR3 sequence is 15 residues long. The germline V gene encodes CDR1 LNHDA and CDR2 SQIVND (reference sequence). Here the CDR3 DNA reads TGTGCCAGTAGTATAGCTAGCGGGAGTGCAGATACGCAGTATTTT. It encodes CASSIASGSADTQYF.

The chain recombines TRBV4-1 with TRBJ1-5; D perhaps matches TRBD1 (5 bases). With 5 bases removed from V and 0 bases from J, the gap between germline ends came to 11 bases. The germline V gene has CDR1 MGHRA and CDR2 YSYEKL. The CDR3 length is 15 residues. CDR3 residues: CASSTQGNSNQPQHF. CDR3 bases: TGCGCCAGCAGCACCCAGGGAAATAGCAATCAGCCCCAGCATTTT.